These T cell receptor beta chains were read from a single sample in a study of regulatory T cells in long-lasting Graves disease. TCRdb re-analysed the multiplex PCR reads in MiXCR, keeping a single row per CDR3 protein. The sample has roughly 500,000 distinct CDR3 sequences, approximately 13% seen once. The same data also contributed to another study, on T cells in Graves' hyperthyroidism and ophthalmopathy.

Sequenced material: peripheral blood mononuclear cells (PBMCs), taken at new diagnosis, from a patient treated with antithyroid drugs. These receptors originate from a man aged 25 to 45 with Graves disease. The CDR3 runs from the conserved cysteine through the conserved F or W. The order of the fields is clone size, V gene, J gene, CDR3 protein. Not all rows give a size; the values are once, few, many and, for expanded clones, a class.

clone size: many; V gene: TRBV5-1; J gene: TRBJ2-3; CDR3 protein: CASSLSVRAVAGGPGDTQYF
clone size: many; V gene: TRBV28; J gene: TRBJ2-3; CDR3 protein: CASSSSGSLDTQYF
clone size: many; V gene: TRBV27; J gene: TRBJ2-5; CDR3 protein: CASTHRWTDQETQYF
clone size: many; V gene: TRBV2; J gene: TRBJ2-4; CDR3 protein: CASSGLAGVRGVKNIQYF
clone size: many; V gene: TRBV3-1; J gene: TRBJ2-3; CDR3 protein: CASRGLGDTQYF
clone size: few; V gene: TRBV12-3/TRBV12-4; J gene: TRBJ1-3; CDR3 protein: CASTLQDSGNTIYF
clone size: NA; V gene: TRBV6-1; J gene: TRBJ2-7; CDR3 protein: CASSGENNEQYF
clone size: NA; V gene: TRBV5-5; J gene: TRBJ2-5; CDR3 protein: CASRAMGLAGEYFMEETQYF
clone size: many; V gene: TRBV27; J gene: TRBJ2-3; CDR3 protein: CASSPRPSGRTDTQYF
clone size: many; V gene: TRBV12-3/TRBV12-4; J gene: TRBJ2-1; CDR3 protein: CASSSPTGGGQFF
clone size: NA; V gene: TRBV30; J gene: TRBJ2-1; CDR3 protein: CAWSVGGGRNNEQFF
clone size: few; V gene: TRBV10-3; J gene: TRBJ2-1; CDR3 protein: CAISYAGQGASNEQFF
clone size: few; V gene: TRBV10-3; J gene: TRBJ1-3; CDR3 protein: CAISAGSGNTIYF
clone size: NA; V gene: TRBV12-3/TRBV12-4; J gene: TRBJ1-1; CDR3 protein: CASSWGDRAGTEAFF
clone size: NA; V gene: TRBV6-1; J gene: TRBJ2-7; CDR3 protein: CASSHKMGQGLAYEQYF
clone size: few; V gene: TRBV20-1; J gene: TRBJ2-7; CDR3 protein: CSALLPSGIFYEQYF
clone size: many; V gene: TRBV15; J gene: TRBJ2-5; CDR3 protein: CATSRVGLAGRGETQYF
clone size: many; V gene: TRBV6-1; J gene: TRBJ1-2; CDR3 protein: CASSFLDRGESYGYTF
clone size: many; V gene: TRBV20-1; J gene: TRBJ1-4; CDR3 protein: CSARTALGEKLFF